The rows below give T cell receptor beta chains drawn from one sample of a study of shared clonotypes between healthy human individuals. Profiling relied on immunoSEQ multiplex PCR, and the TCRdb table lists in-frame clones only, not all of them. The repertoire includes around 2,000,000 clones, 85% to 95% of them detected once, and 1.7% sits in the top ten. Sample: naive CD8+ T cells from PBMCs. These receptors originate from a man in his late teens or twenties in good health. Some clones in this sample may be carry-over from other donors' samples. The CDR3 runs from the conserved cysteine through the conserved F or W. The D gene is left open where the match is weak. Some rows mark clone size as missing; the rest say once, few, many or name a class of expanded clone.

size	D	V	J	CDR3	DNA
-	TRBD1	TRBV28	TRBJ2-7	CASMVRGLSYEQYF	TGTGCCAGCATGGTTAGGGGGCTTTCCTACGAGCAGTACTTC
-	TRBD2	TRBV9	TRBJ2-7	CASSVGSGSSEQYF	TGTGCCAGCAGCGTAGGCAGCGGGAGTAGCGAGCAGTACTTC
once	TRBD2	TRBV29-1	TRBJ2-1	CSVPGTSGRSYNEQFF	TGCAGCGTCCCCGGGACTAGCGGACGATCCTACAATGAGCAGTTCTTC
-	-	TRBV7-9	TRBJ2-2	CASSLVQSGELFF	TGTGCCAGCAGCTTGGTGCAGTCCGGGGAGCTGTTTTTT
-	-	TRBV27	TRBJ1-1	CASFTENTEAFF	TGTGCCAGCTTTACCGAGAACACTGAAGCTTTCTTT
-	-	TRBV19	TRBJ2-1	CASSTAAYNEQFF	TGTGCCAGTAGTACCGCAGCATACAATGAGCAGTTCTTC
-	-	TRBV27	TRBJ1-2	CASSLSRGAGDYGYTF	TGTGCCAGTAGCCTTTCACGGGGGGCTGGGGACTATGGCTACACCTTC
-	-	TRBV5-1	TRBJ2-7	CASQGRDSYEQYF	TGCGCCAGCCAGGGCAGGGACTCCTACGAGCAGTACTTC
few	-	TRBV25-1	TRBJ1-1	CASSDSRGGNTEAFF	TGTGCCAGCAGTGACTCGAGGGGAGGAAACACTGAAGCTTTCTTT
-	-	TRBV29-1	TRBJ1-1	CSVERPNLGTEAFF	TGCAGCGTTGAAAGGCCCAACCTAGGGACTGAAGCTTTCTTT
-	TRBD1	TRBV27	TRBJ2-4	CASSLDRGKNIQYF	TGTGCCAGCAGTTTGGACAGGGGAAAAAACATTCAGTACTTC
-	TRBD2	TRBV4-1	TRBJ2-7	CASSQDEAGGREQYF	TGCGCCAGCAGCCAAGATGAAGCGGGAGGGAGGGAGCAGTACTTC
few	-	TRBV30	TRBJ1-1	CAWSVSLLNTEAFF	TGTGCCTGGAGTGTTTCTCTTCTGAACACTGAAGCTTTCTTT
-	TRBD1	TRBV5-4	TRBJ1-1	CASSLGLTRGRWNTEAFF	TGTGCCAGCAGCTTGGGACTAACGAGGGGGCGGTGGAACACTGAAGCTTTCTTT
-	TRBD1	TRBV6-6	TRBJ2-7	CASRDRTSYEQYF	TGTGCCAGCCGGGACAGAACATCCTACGAGCAGTACTTC
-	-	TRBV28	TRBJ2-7	CASSLRLRYVGEQYF	TGTGCCAGCAGTTTAAGATTGAGGTACGTGGGCGAGCAGTACTTC
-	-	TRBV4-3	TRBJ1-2	CASSLHSPGLSYGYTF	TGCGCCAGCAGCCTGCACTCGCCAGGGTTGAGCTATGGCTACACCTTC
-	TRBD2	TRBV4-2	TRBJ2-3	CASSQGTSGPEQIDTQYF	TGTGCCAGCAGCCAAGGGACTAGCGGGCCCGAGCAAATAGATACGCAGTATTTT
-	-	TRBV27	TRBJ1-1	CASGYRSTEAFF	TGTGCCAGCGGCTACAGGAGCACTGAAGCTTTCTTT
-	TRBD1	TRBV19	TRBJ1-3	CASSSRTGPTIYF	TGTGCCAGTAGTTCCCGGACAGGGCCGACCATATATTTT
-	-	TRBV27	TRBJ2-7	CASSSNHPYEQYF	TGTGCCAGCAGTTCTAACCACCCCTACGAGCAGTACTTC
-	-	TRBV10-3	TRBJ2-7	CAISADWTEYSYEQYF	TGTGCCATCAGTGCGGACTGGACGGAATACTCCTACGAGCAGTACTTC
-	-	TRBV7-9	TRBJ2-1	CASSPAPAGGLSDEQFF	TGTGCCAGCAGCCCCGCCCCAGCGGGTGGTTTGTCGGATGAGCAGTTCTTC
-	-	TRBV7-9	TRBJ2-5	CASSPLDVTETQYF	TGTGCCAGCAGCCCGCTGGACGTTACGGAGACCCAGTACTTC
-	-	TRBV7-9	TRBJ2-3	CASSPNTGRADTQYF	TGTGCCAGCAGCCCAAACACGGGAAGGGCAGATACGCAGTATTTT
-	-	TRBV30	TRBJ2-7	CAWSNGVQAYF	TGTGCCTGGAGTAACGGGGTTCAGGCGTACTTC
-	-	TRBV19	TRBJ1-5	CASSLWFDQPQHF	TGTGCCAGTAGTCTTTGGTTCGATCAGCCCCAGCATTTT
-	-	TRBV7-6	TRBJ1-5	CASSLGEGGSNQPQHF	TGTGCCAGCAGCTTAGGTGAGGGTGGGAGCAATCAGCCCCAGCATTTT
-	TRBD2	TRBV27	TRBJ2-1	CASSPTPGTSGGSSYNEQFF	TGTGCCAGCAGTCCAACCCCCGGGACTAGCGGAGGCAGCTCCTACAATGAGCAGTTCTTC
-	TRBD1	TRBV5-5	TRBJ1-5	CASSLGLGTGVNQPQHF	TGTGCCAGCAGCTTGGGATTGGGGACAGGGGTCAATCAGCCCCAGCATTTT
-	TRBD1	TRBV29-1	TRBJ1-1	CSVSGTGDRKAFF	TGCAGCGTATCCGGGACAGGGGATCGTAAGGCTTTCTTT
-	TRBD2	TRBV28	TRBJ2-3	CASSLGLTSATDTQYF	TGTGCCAGCAGTTTAGGTTTGACTAGCGCCACCGATACGCAGTATTTT